This T cell receptor beta chain was captured by sequencing in a study of OX40 agonist ivuxolimab in advanced cancers. The wider study: Partial responses were seen in three patients, one with hepatocellular carcinoma and two with cutaneous melanoma.

Germline CDR1 reads SGDLS; CDR2 reads YYNGEE. The CDR3 is made up of 16 amino acids. J was trimmed by 7 bases and V by 0 bases; bases with no gene match: 10. Repertoires were generated with immunoSEQ multiplex PCR, while TCRdb's copy carries only in-frame clones and drops some. The data show roughly 80,000 clones, over 90% seen once. The rearrangement links TRBV9 to TRBJ1-2; the match to TRBD1 covers 9 bases. Here the sequenced sample was CD4+ or CD8+ T cells sorted from blood, taken in a trial of the OX40 agonist ivuxolimab. This TCR was recovered from an adult with an advanced solid tumor such as melanoma, head and neck, liver or kidney cancer. The CDR3 DNA is TGTGCCAGCAGCGTAGCACAGGGGGCGCCCCGGTCTGGCTACACCTTC. Its translation: CASSVAQGAPRSGYTF.